Listed here is a single T cell receptor (beta chain). In the original workflow: From reference gene primer amplification, estimates of nucleated cell counts were derived. The protocol was immunoSEQ multiplex PCR, while the TCRdb copy is restricted to in-frame clones and leaves out a portion. The V and J calls and clone size come from that table; D and trimming were worked out from the DNA. The sample holds about 180,000 clones, approximately 81% seen once. Seattle patient enrollment occurred during active infection, with longitudinal follow-up thereafter. Germline assignment: CDR1 LGHDT and CDR2 YNNKEL (reference sequence). The CDR3 spans 12 residues. Trimming shortened V by 4 bases and J by 9 bases, and 10 bases separated the two germline ends. This entry comes from a study of blood T cell repertoires in COVID-19. On the study more broadly: PBMCs, B-cell-depleted T cells, or T cells were the source of the cDNA or gDNA that made up the material.

The J gene is TRBJ2-1, the V gene TRBV3-1 (or the pseudogene TRBV3-2), with TRBD1 as a possible D gene (6 bases). The receptor's source is an older person with COVID-19, enrolled during active disease. The sequencing sample was made of peripheral blood. DNA for the CDR3: TGTGCCAGCAGCCGGTCAGGGGCTGAGCAGTTCTTC. Protein sequence: CASSRSGAEQFF.